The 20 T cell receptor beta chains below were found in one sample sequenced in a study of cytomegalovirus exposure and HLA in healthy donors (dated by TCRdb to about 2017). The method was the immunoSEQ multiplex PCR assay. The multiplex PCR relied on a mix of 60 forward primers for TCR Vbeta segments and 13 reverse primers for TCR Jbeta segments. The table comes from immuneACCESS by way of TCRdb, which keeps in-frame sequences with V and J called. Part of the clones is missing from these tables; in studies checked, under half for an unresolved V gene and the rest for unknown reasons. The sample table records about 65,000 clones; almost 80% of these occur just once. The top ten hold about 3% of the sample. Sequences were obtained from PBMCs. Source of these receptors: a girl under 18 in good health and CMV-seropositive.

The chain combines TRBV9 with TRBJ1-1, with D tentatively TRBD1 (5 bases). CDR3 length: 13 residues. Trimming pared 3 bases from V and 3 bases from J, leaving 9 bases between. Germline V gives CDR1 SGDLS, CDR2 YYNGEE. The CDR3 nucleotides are TGTGCCAGCAGCGCGCGGGGGGACACTGAAGCTTTCTTT. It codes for CASSARGDTEAFF.

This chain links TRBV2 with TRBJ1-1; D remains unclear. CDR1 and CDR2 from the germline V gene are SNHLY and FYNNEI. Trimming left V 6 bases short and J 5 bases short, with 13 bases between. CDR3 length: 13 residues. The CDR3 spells CASRLFSGTEAFF. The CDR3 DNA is TGTGCCAGCAGACTGTTTTCGGGTACTGAAGCTTTCTTT.

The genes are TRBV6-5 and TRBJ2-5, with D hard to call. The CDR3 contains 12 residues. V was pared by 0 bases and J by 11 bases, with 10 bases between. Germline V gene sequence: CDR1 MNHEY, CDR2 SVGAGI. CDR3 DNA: TGTGCCAGCAGTTACTCGGGCGACAATCAGTACTTC. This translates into CASSYSGDNQYF.

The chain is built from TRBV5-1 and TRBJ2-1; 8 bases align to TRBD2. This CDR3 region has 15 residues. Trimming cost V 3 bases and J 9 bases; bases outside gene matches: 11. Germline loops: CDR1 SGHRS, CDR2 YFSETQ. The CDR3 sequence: CASSSKSGGEGEQFF. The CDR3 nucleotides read TGCGCCAGCAGCTCCAAAAGCGGGGGAGAAGGTGAGCAGTTCTTC.

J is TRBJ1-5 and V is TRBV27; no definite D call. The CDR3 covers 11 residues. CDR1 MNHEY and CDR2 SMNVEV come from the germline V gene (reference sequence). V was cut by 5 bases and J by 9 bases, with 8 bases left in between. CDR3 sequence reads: CASSPLGPQHF. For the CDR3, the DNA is TGTGCCAGCAGTCCCCTCGGGCCCCAGCATTTT.

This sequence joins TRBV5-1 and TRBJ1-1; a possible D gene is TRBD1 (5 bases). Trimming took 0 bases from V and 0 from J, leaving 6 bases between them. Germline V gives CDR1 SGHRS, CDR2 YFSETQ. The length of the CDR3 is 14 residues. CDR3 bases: TGCGCCAGCAGCTTGGAAGGGGTGAACACTGAAGCTTTCTTT. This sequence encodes CASSLEGVNTEAFF.

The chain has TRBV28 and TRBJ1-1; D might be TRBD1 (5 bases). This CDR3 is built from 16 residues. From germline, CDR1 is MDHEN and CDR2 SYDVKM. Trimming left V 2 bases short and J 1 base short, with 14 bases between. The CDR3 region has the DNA TGTGCCAGCAGTTTAAGGGGCGAGTCTTCGAACACTGAAGCTTTCTTT. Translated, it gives CASSLRGESSNTEAFF. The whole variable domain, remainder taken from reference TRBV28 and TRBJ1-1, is DVKVTQSSRYLVKRTGEKVFLECVQDMDHENMFWYRQDPGLGLRLIYFSYDVKMKEKGDIPEGYSVSREKKERFSLILESASTNQTSMYLCASSLRGESSNTEAFFGQGTRLTVV.

DNA for the CDR3: TGTGCCACCAGCAGTGACCCAGGGGGCCGGCACACTGAAGCTTTCTTT. The encoded protein is CATSSDPGGRHTEAFF. The chain is built from TRBV15 and TRBJ1-1, with 8 bases that match TRBD1. The CDR3 has 16 residues. Unmatched junction bases numbered 9, after V lost 3 bases and J lost 3 bases. CDR1 and CDR2 (germline): LNHNV, YYDKDF (reference sequence).

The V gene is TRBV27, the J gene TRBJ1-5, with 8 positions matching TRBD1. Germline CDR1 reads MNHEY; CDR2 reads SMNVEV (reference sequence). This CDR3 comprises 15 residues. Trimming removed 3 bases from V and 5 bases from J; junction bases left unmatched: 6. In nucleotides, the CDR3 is TGTGCCAGCAGTTTGGGTACAGGGGGATATCAGCCCCAGCATTTT. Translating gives CASSLGTGGYQPQHF.

In nucleotides, the CDR3 is TGTGCCAGCAGCCAAGATCAGGGAAATTTGAACACTGAAGCTTTCTTT. Translating it yields CASSQDQGNLNTEAFF. The chain combines TRBV14 with TRBJ1-1; D is possibly TRBD1 (5 bases). This CDR3 comprises 16 residues. Trimming took 0 bases from V and 0 from J, leaving 11 bases between them. Per germline, CDR1 SGHDN and CDR2 FVKESK.

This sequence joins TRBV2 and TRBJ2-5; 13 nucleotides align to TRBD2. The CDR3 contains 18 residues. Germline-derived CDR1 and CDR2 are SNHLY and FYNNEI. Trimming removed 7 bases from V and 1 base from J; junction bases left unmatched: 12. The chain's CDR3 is CASKTGLAGPRLQETQYF. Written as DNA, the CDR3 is TGTGCCAGCAAGACGGGACTAGCGGGGCCGCGGCTCCAAGAGACCCAGTACTTC.

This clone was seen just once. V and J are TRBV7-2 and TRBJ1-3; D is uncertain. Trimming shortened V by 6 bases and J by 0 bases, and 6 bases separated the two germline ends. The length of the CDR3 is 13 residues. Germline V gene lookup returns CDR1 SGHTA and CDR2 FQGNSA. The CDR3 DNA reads TGTGCCAGCAGTACGAGCTCTGGAAACACCATATATTTT. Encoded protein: CASSTSSGNTIYF.

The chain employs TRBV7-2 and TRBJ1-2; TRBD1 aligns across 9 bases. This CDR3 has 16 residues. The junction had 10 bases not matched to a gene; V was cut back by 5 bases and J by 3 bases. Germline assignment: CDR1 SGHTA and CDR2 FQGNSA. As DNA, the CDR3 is TGTGCCAGCAGCCGGGACACAGGGGGCAATTACTATGGCTACACCTTC. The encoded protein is CASSRDTGGNYYGYTF.

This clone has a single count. The CDR3 sequence: CASSLWTGGYEQFF. CDR3 DNA: TGTGCCAGCAGTTTGTGGACAGGGGGCTATGAGCAGTTCTTC. This chain connects TRBV27 to TRBJ2-1, with 11 bases that match TRBD1. The germline CDR1 and CDR2 sequences are MNHEY and SMNVEV (reference sequence). This CDR3 region has 14 residues. J was trimmed by 8 bases and V by 3 bases; bases with no gene match: 3.

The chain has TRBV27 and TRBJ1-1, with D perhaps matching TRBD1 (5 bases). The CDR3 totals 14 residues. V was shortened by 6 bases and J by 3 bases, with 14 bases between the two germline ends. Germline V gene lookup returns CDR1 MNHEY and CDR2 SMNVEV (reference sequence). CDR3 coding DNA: TGTGCCAGCAGCCGACGTGACAGCCACACTGAAGCTTTCTTT. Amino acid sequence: CASSRRDSHTEAFF.

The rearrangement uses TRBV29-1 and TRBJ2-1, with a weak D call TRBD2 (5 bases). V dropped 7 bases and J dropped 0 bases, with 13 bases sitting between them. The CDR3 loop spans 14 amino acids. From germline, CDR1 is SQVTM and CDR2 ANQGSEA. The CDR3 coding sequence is TGCAGCGCGACCGGGAAAAGCTCCTACAATGAGCAGTTCTTC. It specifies CSATGKSSYNEQFF.

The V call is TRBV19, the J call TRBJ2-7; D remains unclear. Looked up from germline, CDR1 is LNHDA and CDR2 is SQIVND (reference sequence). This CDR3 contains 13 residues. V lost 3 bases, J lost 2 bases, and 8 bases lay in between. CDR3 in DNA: TGTGCCAGTAGTATTGACACCCCCTACGAGCAGTACTTC. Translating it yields CASSIDTPYEQYF.

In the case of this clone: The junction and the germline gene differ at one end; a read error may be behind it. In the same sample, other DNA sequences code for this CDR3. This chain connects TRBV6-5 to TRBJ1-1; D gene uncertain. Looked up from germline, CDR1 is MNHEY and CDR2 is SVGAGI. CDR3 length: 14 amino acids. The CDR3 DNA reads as TGTGCCAGCAGTTACACCGGGGTGCACACCGAAGCTTTCTTT. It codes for CASSYTGVHTEAFF.

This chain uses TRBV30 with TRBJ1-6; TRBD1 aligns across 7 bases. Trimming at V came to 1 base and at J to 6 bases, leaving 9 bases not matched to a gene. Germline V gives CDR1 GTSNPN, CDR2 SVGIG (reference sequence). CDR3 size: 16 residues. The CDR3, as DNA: TGTGCCTGGAGTGGCCGCGGACAGGCCTCTAATTCACCCCTCCACTTT. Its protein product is CAWSGRGQASNSPLHF. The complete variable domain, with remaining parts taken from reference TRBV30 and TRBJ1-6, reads SQTIHQWPATLVQPVGSPLSLECTVEGTSNPNLYWYRQAAGRGLQLLFYSVGIGQISSEVPQNLSASRPQDRQFILSSKKLLLSDSGFYLCAWSGRGQASNSPLHFGNGTRLTVT.

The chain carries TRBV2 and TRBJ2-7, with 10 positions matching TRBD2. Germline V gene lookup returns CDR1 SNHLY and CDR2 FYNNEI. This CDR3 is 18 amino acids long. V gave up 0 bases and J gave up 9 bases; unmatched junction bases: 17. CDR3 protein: CASSEASPRLAGEVWQYF. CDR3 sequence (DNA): TGTGCCAGCAGTGAAGCGTCCCCCCGGCTAGCGGGAGAAGTGTGGCAGTACTTC. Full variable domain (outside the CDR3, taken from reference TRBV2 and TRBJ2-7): EPEVTQTPSHQVTQMGQEVILRCVPISNHLYFYWYRQILGQKVEFLVSFYNNEISEKSEIFDDQFSVERPDGSNFTLKIRSTKLEDSAMYFCASSEASPRLAGEVWQYFGPGTRLTVT.